Shown below are 22 T cell receptor beta chains from a single sample sequenced in a study of blood T cells in healthy people across ages. Alongside a J-beta primer mix, a sample-barcoded 5' primer served in a second PCR lasting about 7 to 12 cycles. From the 5' RACE reads, TCRdb called clonotypes with MiXCR, one entry per CDR3 protein. Of under 1,000,000 distinct CDR3 sequences listed, about 34% were seen once; the top ten hold 10% to 15%. The sample was blood. The receptors were gathered from a man between 18 and 35 years old in good health.

In DNA, the CDR3 is TGTGCCAGCAGCTTAGAACGGGGGAATCTTTGGGGCTACACCTTC. Its protein is CASSLERGNLWGYTF. The rearrangement uses TRBV7-2 and TRBJ1-2; perhaps TRBD1 as D (5 bases). Germline CDR1 reads SGHTA; CDR2 reads FQGNSA. V was cut by 1 base and J by 8 bases, with 17 bases left in between. The CDR3 has 15 residues.

This clonotype was picked up a small number of times. The chain couples TRBV7-2 to TRBJ2-1; TRBD2 might be the D (7 bases). Looked up from germline, CDR1 is SGHTA and CDR2 is FQGNSA. The CDR3 is 14 residues long. V was clipped by 6 bases and J by 6 bases, with 15 bases between them. The CDR3 nucleotides are TGTGCCAGCAGGGGAGGGGGTTCCACCAATGAGCAGTTCTTC. This codes for CASRGGGSTNEQFF.

The chain employs TRBV29-1 and TRBJ2-2; a possible D gene is TRBD2 (5 bases). Germline V gene lookup returns CDR1 SQVTM and CDR2 ANQGSEA. V lost 1 base, J lost 6 bases, and 6 bases lay in between. The CDR3 runs to 12 residues. DNA for the CDR3: TGCAGCGTTGAAGCAGCGGCCGGGGAGCTGTTTTTT. Its protein product is CSVEAAAGELFF.

The rearrangement joins TRBV7-9 to TRBJ2-3; D not certain. This CDR3 spans 16 amino acids. From germline, CDR1 is SEHNR and CDR2 FQNEAQ (reference sequence). Trimming removed 5 bases at V and 2 bases at J, with 17 bases between. DNA of the CDR3: TGTGCCAGCAGCCCCTACAGTGTCAGGCCCACAGATACGCAGTATTTT. Its translation: CASSPYSVRPTDTQYF.

The table lists this clonotype with a few counts. The V gene is TRBV12-3 or TRBV12-4, the J gene TRBJ1-1; D call uncertain. CDR3 length equals 12 residues. V was cut by 8 bases and J by 5 bases, with 12 bases left in between. The CDR3 protein is CASLASWTEAFF. CDR3 bases: TGTGCCAGCTTGGCGTCTTGGACTGAAGCTTTCTTT.

About this clonotype: The CDR3 ends on some other residue instead of the conserved phenylalanine or tryptophan, so this is likely a read error. The V gene is TRBV12-3 or TRBV12-4, the J gene TRBJ1-1; D unclear. Trimming removed 5 bases from V and 0 bases from J, with 16 bases in between. This CDR3 has 16 residues. The chain's CDR3 is CASSPGLNALNTEAFI. CDR3 coding DNA: TGTGCCAGCAGTCCAGGACTGAACGCCCTGAACACTGAAGCTTTCATT.

Only a few counts were recorded for this clonotype. This chain joins TRBV13 and TRBJ1-6, with no clear D. The germline V gene encodes CDR1 PRHDT and CDR2 FYEKMQ (reference sequence). The CDR3 spans 15 residues. V lost 2 bases and J lost 6, with 11 bases in between. CDR3 region: CASSLQTGLNSPLHF. Here the CDR3 DNA reads TGTGCCAGCAGCTTACAAACGGGCCTTAATTCACCCCTCCACTTT.

The sample holds many counts of this clonotype. The chain uses TRBV20-1 and TRBJ2-3; D gene ambiguous. V was trimmed by 1 base and J by 3 bases, leaving 8 bases between them. CDR1 DFQATT and CDR2 SNEGSKA come from the germline V gene (reference sequence). This CDR3 is 13 amino acids long. CDR3 nucleotides: TGCAGTGCTAGAGGCACGAATACAGATACGCAGTATTTT. This sequence encodes CSARGTNTDTQYF.

As regards this clonotype: It may be a read error: a sequence one base away is much more abundant. The chain has TRBV28 and TRBJ1-2; TRBD1 is a possible D gene (5 bases). The CDR3 is made up of 17 amino acids. Trimming removed 4 bases from V and 8 bases from J, with 26 bases in between. In germline, CDR1 is MDHEN, CDR2 SYDVKM. The CDR3 DNA is TGTGCCAGCAGTTCAACCCCTACTACGAGATCCGAGGGGGGCTACACCTTC. This encodes CASSSTPTTRSEGGYTF.

In this sample, this clonotype turned up once. The chain links TRBV6-2 or TRBV6-3 to TRBJ2-3, with no clear D. The V and J ends lost 5 bases and 2 bases respectively, with 23 bases between them. The CDR3 contains 18 residues. Germline V gives CDR1 MNHEY, CDR2 SVGEGT. As DNA, the CDR3 is TGTGCCAGCAGTCGAACCCACTACGACGGGTTTTCCACAGATACGCAGTATTTT. Protein sequence: CASSRTHYDGFSTDTQYF.

The V and J genes are TRBV5-1 and TRBJ2-3, with 8 bases fitting TRBD2. CDR1 is SGHRS, CDR2 YFSETQ, per germline. After removal of 4 bases from V and 4 bases from J, the junction contained 14 bases not matched to a gene. The CDR3 has 17 amino acids. The CDR3 sequence: CASSTSGGAGVADTQYF. The CDR3 DNA reads TGCGCCAGCAGCACCTCGGGAGGAGCGGGGGTGGCAGATACGCAGTATTTT.

The chain uses TRBV4-3 and TRBJ1-5; D gene ambiguous. The V and J ends lost 4 bases and 4 bases respectively, with 11 bases between them. CDR3 length: 14 residues. Germline CDR1 is LGHNA and CDR2 is YSLEER. The CDR3 sequence: CASSPYGDNQPQHF. CDR3 DNA: TGCGCCAGCAGCCCCTATGGGGATAATCAGCCCCAGCATTTT.

V usage is TRBV2 and J usage is TRBJ1-1, with TRBD1 matching over 7 bases. Trimming removed 5 bases from V and 1 base from J; junction bases left unmatched: 4. Germline V gene sequence: CDR1 SNHLY, CDR2 FYNNEI. CDR3 length equals 14 residues. Written as DNA, the CDR3 is TGTGCCAGCAGTCGGCAGGGGGGGAACACTGAAGCTTTCTTT. Translated, it gives CASSRQGGNTEAFF. Using reference TRBV2 and TRBJ1-1 for the parts outside the CDR3, the full variable domain is EPEVTQTPSHQVTQMGQEVILRCVPISNHLYFYWYRQILGQKVEFLVSFYNNEISEKSEIFDDQFSVERPDGSNFTLKIRSTKLEDSAMYFCASSRQGGNTEAFFGQGTRLTVV.

The chain links TRBV27 to TRBJ2-1; 14 bases align to TRBD2. The V gene end was trimmed by 5 bases and the J gene end by 8 bases; junction bases not matched to a gene: 11. Germline lookup yields CDR1 MNHEY and CDR2 SMNVEV (reference sequence). The CDR3 loop spans 17 amino acids. The chain's CDR3 is CASSGLAGGRGKDEQFF. The CDR3 DNA reads as TGTGCCAGCAGTGGACTAGCGGGGGGCCGGGGTAAGGATGAGCAGTTCTTC.

This rearrangement joins TRBV29-1 to TRBJ1-1, with D possibly being TRBD1 (5 bases). From germline, CDR1 is SQVTM and CDR2 ANQGSEA. Deletions cut 6 bases from V and 8 bases from J, with 16 bases between. There are 12 residues in the CDR3. CDR3 loop: CSVRQTSIEAFF. The DNA of the CDR3 is TGCAGCGTGAGACAGACGTCGATAGAAGCTTTCTTT. The entire variable domain, with the rest obtained from reference TRBV29-1 and TRBJ1-1, is as follows: SAVISQKPSRDICQRGTSLTIQCQVDSQVTMMFWYRQQPGQSLTLIATANQGSEATYESGFVIDKFPISRPNLTFSTLTVSNMSPEDSSIYLCSVRQTSIEAFFGQGTRLTVV.

The chain is built from TRBV27 and TRBJ2-3, with 8 bases aligning to TRBD1. This CDR3 region has 15 residues. CDR1 and CDR2 from the germline V gene are MNHEY and SMNVEV (reference sequence). V lost 5 bases and J lost 0; bases outside the gene matches: 4. This chain's CDR3 is CASSPTGVSTDTQYF. CDR3 in DNA: TGTGCCAGCAGTCCGACAGGGGTCAGCACAGATACGCAGTATTTT.

Here the CDR3 reads CASSLLPTGDPYGYTF. The CDR3 DNA is TGTGCCAGCAGTCTCCTACCGACAGGGGACCCCTATGGCTACACCTTC. This chain joins TRBV12-3 or TRBV12-4 and TRBJ1-2; 8 bases line up with TRBD1. The CDR3 extends over 16 amino acids. V lost 5 bases and J lost 4; bases outside the gene matches: 12.

This clonotype was counted between two and nine times. This rearrangement joins TRBV5-5 to TRBJ2-4, with D perhaps being TRBD1 or TRBD2 (6 bases each). Germline CDR1 reads SGHKS; CDR2 reads YYEKEE (reference sequence). Trimming cost V 4 bases and J 8 bases, with 19 bases left between them. The CDR3 runs 15 residues. As DNA, the CDR3 is TGTGCCAGCAGCCCCTGGGGGGACACCCAGGACATTCAGTACTTC. This gives the protein CASSPWGDTQDIQYF.

Regarding this clonotype: Relative to the germline gene, one junction end is altered; a read error may explain this. The chain links TRBV7-2 to TRBJ2-3; perhaps TRBD2 as D (5 bases). The CDR3 totals 16 residues. Germline assignment: CDR1 SGHTA and CDR2 FQGNSA. The CDR3 is CASSLARPGMADAQYF. Here the CDR3 DNA reads TGTGCCAGCAGCTTAGCGCGGCCGGGGATGGCAGATGCGCAGTATTTT.

The CDR3 here is CASSLRGLHGYTF. The DNA for the CDR3 is TGTGCCAGCAGTTTAAGAGGGCTGCATGGCTACACCTTC. V usage is TRBV27 and J usage is TRBJ1-2; the D is unclear. Trimming took 2 bases from V and 6 from J, leaving 10 bases between them. Germline V gene lookup returns CDR1 MNHEY and CDR2 SMNVEV (reference sequence). This CDR3 region has 13 residues.

The chain joins TRBV20-1 to TRBJ2-4; D possibly matches TRBD1 or TRBD2 (5 bases each). The better agreement between TRBJ2-7 and the DNA end casts doubt on the J call. Looked up from germline, CDR1 is DFQATT and CDR2 is SNEGSKA (reference sequence). The CDR3 contains 14 residues. The CDR3 reads CSAPGPLLGDEQYF. The CDR3 bases are TGCAGTGCCCCGGGACCCCTACTCGGGGACGAGCAGTACTTC.

The sample holds a few counts of this clonotype. The chain recombines TRBV9 with TRBJ2-7, with 10 bases that match TRBD2. J gave up 7 bases and V 2 bases, and 9 bases lay outside the gene matches. From germline, CDR1 is SGDLS and CDR2 YYNGEE. The CDR3 loop spans 15 amino acids. The CDR3 region has the DNA TGTGCCAGCAGCGTCTTAGCGGGGGGCTACAATGAGCAGTACTTC. Its translation: CASSVLAGGYNEQYF.